This T cell receptor beta chain was identified in a study of PD-L1 blockade in urothelial cancer. Background on the study: After treatment start, blood was analyzed at 3 weeks (second dose) and at 6 weeks.

Synthetic TCR analog templates were added to each PCR reaction. Sequenced by immunoSEQ multiplex PCR; TCRdb stores in-frame clones only, minus some. The data show about 50,000 clones, about 86% seen once. The CDR3 runs to 15 residues. Germline assignment: CDR1 GTSNPN and CDR2 SVGIG (reference sequence). With 4 bases clipped from V and 3 bases from J, the junction kept 11 bases outside the gene matches. Study conclusions and caveats: Patients who had durable benefit saw their tumor-associated blood clones expand more at 3 weeks.

A remark on this clone: Its target is not known.

Time point described: pretreatment peripheral blood. This receptor was taken from a man in his fifties or sixties with urothelial cancer. Here the sequenced sample was PBMCs, taken around atezolizumab (anti-PD-L1) treatment. The chain is built from TRBV30 and TRBJ1-1; 7 nucleotides match TRBD1. The CDR3 DNA reads TGTGCCTGGATAAAACCGGGCAGGGGGTACACTGAAGCTTTCTTT. Translated, it gives CAWIKPGRGYTEAFF.